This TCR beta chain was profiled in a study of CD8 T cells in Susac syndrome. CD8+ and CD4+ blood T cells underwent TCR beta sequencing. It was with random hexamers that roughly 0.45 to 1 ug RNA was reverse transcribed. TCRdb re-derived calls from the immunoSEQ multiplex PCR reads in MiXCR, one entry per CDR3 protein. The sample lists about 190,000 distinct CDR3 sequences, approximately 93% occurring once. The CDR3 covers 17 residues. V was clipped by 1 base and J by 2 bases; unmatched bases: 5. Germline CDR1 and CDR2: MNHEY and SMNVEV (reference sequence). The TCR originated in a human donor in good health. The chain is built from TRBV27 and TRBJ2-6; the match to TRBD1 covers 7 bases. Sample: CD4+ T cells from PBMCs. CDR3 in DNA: TGTGCCAGCAGTTTATACAGGGGAATTCCTGGGGCCAACGTCCTGACTTTC. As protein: CASSLYRGIPGANVLTF. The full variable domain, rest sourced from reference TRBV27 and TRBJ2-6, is EAQVTQNPRYLITVTGKKLTVTCSQNMNHEYMSWYRQDPGLGLRQIYYSMNVEVTDKGDVPEGYKVSRKEKRNFPLILESPSPNQTSLYFCASSLYRGIPGANVLTFGAGSRLTVL.